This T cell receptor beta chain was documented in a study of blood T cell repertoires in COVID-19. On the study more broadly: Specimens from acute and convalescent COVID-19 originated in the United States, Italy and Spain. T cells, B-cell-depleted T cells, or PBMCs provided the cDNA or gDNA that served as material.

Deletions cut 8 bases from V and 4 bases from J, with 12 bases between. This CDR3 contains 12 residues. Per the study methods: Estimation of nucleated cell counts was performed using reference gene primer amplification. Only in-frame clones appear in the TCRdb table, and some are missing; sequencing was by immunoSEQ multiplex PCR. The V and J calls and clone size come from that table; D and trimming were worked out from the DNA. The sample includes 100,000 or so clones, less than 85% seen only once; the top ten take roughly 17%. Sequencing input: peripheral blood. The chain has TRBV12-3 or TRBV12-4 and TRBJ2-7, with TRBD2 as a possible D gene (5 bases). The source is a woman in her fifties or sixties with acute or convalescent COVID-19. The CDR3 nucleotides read TGTGCCAGCTCCCAGAGGGAATACGAGCAGTACTTC. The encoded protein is CASSQREYEQYF.